This T cell receptor beta chain was identified in a study of cytomegalovirus exposure and HLA in healthy donors. It was with 60 Vbeta and 13 Jbeta primers that the PCR ran. TCRdb's table, derived via immunoSEQ multiplex PCR, lists solely in-frame clones and lacks some. The sample carries approximately 130,000 clones, around 72% recorded once. Trimming removed 3 bases at V and 4 bases at J, with 9 bases between. Germline V gives CDR1 GTSNPN, CDR2 SVGIG (reference sequence). The CDR3 totals 12 residues. The chain carries TRBV30 and TRBJ1-2; perhaps TRBD1 as D (5 bases). Input material: PBMCs. The sequence was obtained from a woman between 40 and 50 years old in good health and CMV-seronegative. The CDR3 nucleotides are TGTGCCTGGAGGGGGGGTGGCTATGGCTACACCTTC. Protein product: CAWRGGGYGYTF.